Each of the 27 T cell receptor beta chains below was sequenced from the same sample in a study of cytomegalovirus exposure and HLA in healthy donors (dated by TCRdb to about 2017). Libraries were constructed by the immunoSEQ multiplex PCR assay. A mixture of 60 forward primers for TCR Vbeta segments and 13 reverse primers for TCR Jbeta segments was used in the multiplex PCR. In its TCRdb copy, this immuneACCESS table keeps in-frame sequences only and misses some clones. Where compared with another copy, unresolved V genes explain less than half of these, and the others have no known cause. The sample has about 140,000 clones on record, about 75% of them singletons. The biggest ten clones account for about 10% of the sample. Sequencing used PBMCs. These receptors were taken from a man between 18 and 35 years old in good health and CMV-seropositive.

The CDR3 region has the DNA TGCAGCGTTGCGGTTGGGACTTCGAACACCGGGGAGCTGTTTTTT. Translated, it gives CSVAVGTSNTGELFF. The chain recombines TRBV29-1 with TRBJ2-2; D is perhaps TRBD2 (6 bases). Trimming shortened V by 4 bases and J by 0 bases, and 12 bases separated the two germline ends. From germline, CDR1 is SQVTM and CDR2 ANQGSEA. The CDR3 extends over 15 amino acids.

The V call is TRBV5-1, the J call TRBJ2-1, with 10 bases aligning to TRBD2. After removal of 3 bases from V and 0 bases from J, the junction contained 9 bases not matched to a gene. Looked up from germline, CDR1 is SGHRS and CDR2 is YFSETQ. The CDR3 is 18 amino acids. The CDR3 here is CASSSPGTSESSYNEQFF. As DNA, the CDR3 is TGCGCCAGCAGCTCCCCCGGGACTAGCGAAAGCTCCTACAATGAGCAGTTCTTC.

The V call is TRBV29-1, the J call TRBJ2-5; maybe TRBD1 (6 bases). CDR1 and CDR2 (germline): SQVTM, ANQGSEA. V was pared by 3 bases and J by 13 bases, with 9 bases between. The CDR3 is 9 residues long. CDR3 sequence reads: CSVDEGGYF. DNA for the CDR3: TGCAGCGTTGATGAAGGGGGGTACTTC.

The V and J genes are TRBV2 and TRBJ2-7; 12 bases align to TRBD1. Germline V CDR1 and CDR2: SNHLY, FYNNEI. This CDR3 comprises 12 residues. With 6 bases clipped from V and 12 bases from J, the junction kept 6 bases outside the gene matches. As DNA, the CDR3 is TGTGCCAGCAGCCAGGGACAGGGGGCGAGGTACTTC. This sequence encodes CASSQGQGARYF.

This chain joins TRBV19 and TRBJ2-3; D may be TRBD1 (6 bases). Germline V gene lookup returns CDR1 LNHDA and CDR2 SQIVND (reference sequence). Deletions cut 0 bases from V and 0 bases from J, with 13 bases between. The CDR3 loop spans 17 amino acids. The CDR3 sequence is CASSIDPQGLSTDTQYF. The CDR3, as DNA: TGTGCCAGTAGTATAGATCCCCAGGGGCTGAGCACAGATACGCAGTATTTT.

CDR3 region: CASTQWGQGASEQFF. The CDR3, as DNA: TGTGCCAGCACCCAATGGGGACAGGGGGCTAGTGAGCAGTTCTTC. The chain joins TRBV2 to TRBJ2-1; 12 bases agree with TRBD1. After removal of 7 bases from V and 9 bases from J, the junction contained 10 bases not matched to a gene. The CDR3 contains 15 residues. Germline CDR1 and CDR2: SNHLY and FYNNEI.

V gene TRBV11-2 combines with J gene TRBJ2-1; 10 bases line up with TRBD1. CDR1 and CDR2 from the germline V gene are SGHAT and FQNNGV. The CDR3 is made up of 15 amino acids. V shed 5 bases and J 4 bases; nucleotides not matched to a gene: 5. This chain's CDR3 is CASSLQDRGYNEQFF. The CDR3 region has the DNA TGTGCCAGCAGCCTGCAGGACAGGGGGTACAATGAGCAGTTCTTC. Using reference TRBV11-2 and TRBJ2-1 for the parts outside the CDR3, the full variable domain is EAGVAQSPRYKIIEKRQSVAFWCNPISGHATLYWYQQILGQGPKLLIQFQNNGVVDDSQLPKDRFSAERLKGVDSTLKIQPAKLEDSAVYLCASSLQDRGYNEQFFGPGTRLTVL.

The chain employs TRBV27 and TRBJ2-1; 10 nucleotides line up with TRBD2. The CDR3 extends over 19 amino acids. With 6 bases clipped from V and 9 bases from J, the junction kept 23 bases outside the gene matches. Per germline, CDR1 MNHEY and CDR2 SMNVEV (reference sequence). The CDR3 loop reads CASRPTQILAGDESGEQFF. CDR3 nucleotide sequence: TGTGCCAGCAGACCGACCCAAATTCTAGCGGGGGACGAATCGGGTGAGCAGTTCTTC.

V and J are TRBV5-1 and TRBJ1-2; possibly TRBD1 for D (5 bases). This CDR3 spans 15 amino acids. V was shortened by 7 bases and J by 2 bases, with 18 bases between the two germline ends. Germline CDR1 SGHRS, CDR2 YFSETQ. The CDR3 spells CASGEADPGNYGYTF. CDR3 coding DNA: TGCGCCAGCGGGGAGGCAGACCCAGGGAACTATGGCTACACCTTC.

The chain joins TRBV29-1 to TRBJ2-5, with D perhaps TRBD1 (5 bases). Germline lookup yields CDR1 SQVTM and CDR2 ANQGSEA. The CDR3 covers 16 residues. The CDR3 coding sequence is TGCAGTGTGCGAGGCGGACCCAAAGAAGGGGAAGAGACCCAGTACTTC. Residues: CSVRGGPKEGEETQYF.

The chain combines TRBV30 with TRBJ2-5; maybe TRBD2 (5 bases). The CDR3 runs 12 residues. Trimming stripped 4 bases from V and 9 bases from J, with 15 bases between. Germline V lookup: CDR1 GTSNPN, CDR2 SVGIG (reference sequence). CDR3 region: CAWTGVATAQYF. As DNA, the CDR3 is TGTGCCTGGACCGGGGTTGCCACTGCCCAGTACTTC. Complete variable domain (other parts from reference TRBV30 and TRBJ2-5): SQTIHQWPATLVQPVGSPLSLECTVEGTSNPNLYWYRQAAGRGLQLLFYSVGIGQISSEVPQNLSASRPQDRQFILSSKKLLLSDSGFYLCAWTGVATAQYFGPGTRLLVL.

The rearrangement joins TRBV7-9 to TRBJ2-2, with a possible D match to TRBD2 (6 bases). This CDR3 comprises 16 residues. CDR1 and CDR2 (germline): SEHNR, FQNEAQ (reference sequence). With 8 bases removed from V and 3 bases from J, the gap between germline ends came to 19 bases. The CDR3 spells CASRGHRGLHTGELFF. The CDR3 bases are TGTGCCAGCCGAGGCCATCGTGGACTACACACCGGGGAGCTGTTTTTT.

The chain employs TRBV7-2 and TRBJ1-3; D unclear. Trimming removed 1 base from V and 4 bases from J, with 11 bases in between. CDR1 and CDR2 from the germline V gene are SGHTA and FQGNSA. The CDR3 totals 15 residues. CDR3 region: CASSLVAGFGNTIYF. The CDR3 region has the DNA TGTGCCAGCAGCTTAGTCGCCGGGTTCGGAAACACCATATATTTT.

This chain uses TRBV19 with TRBJ1-4; D is perhaps TRBD1 (5 bases). The length of the CDR3 is 15 residues. The germline gives CDR1 LNHDA, CDR2 SQIVND (reference sequence). V was shortened by 1 base and J by 5 bases, with 11 bases between the two germline ends. The DNA of the CDR3 is TGTGCCAGTAGTATAGGCCGGGGGTTAAATGAAAAACTGTTTTTT. It encodes CASSIGRGLNEKLFF.

V is TRBV15 and J is TRBJ1-1; D not resolved. The CDR3 loop spans 16 amino acids. With 1 base removed from V and 5 bases from J, the gap between germline ends came to 17 bases. CDR1 LNHNV and CDR2 YYDKDF come from the germline V gene (reference sequence). The CDR3: CATSRGTALTKTEAFF. The DNA of the CDR3 is TGTGCCACCAGCAGAGGTACAGCTCTGACGAAAACTGAAGCTTTCTTT. Complete variable domain (other parts from reference TRBV15 and TRBJ1-1): DAMVIQNPRYQVTQFGKPVTLSCSQTLNHNVMYWYQQKSSQAPKLLFHYYDKDFNNEADTPDNFQSRRPNTSFCFLDIRSPGLGDTAMYLCATSRGTALTKTEAFFGQGTRLTVV.

This chain links TRBV4-1 with TRBJ1-4; TRBD1 is a possible D gene (6 bases). Germline loops: CDR1 MGHRA, CDR2 YSYEKL. This CDR3 region has 16 residues. V gave up 6 bases and J gave up 1 base, with 15 bases separating them. The chain's CDR3 is CASRMRPGQTNEKLFF. CDR3 nucleotide sequence: TGCGCCAGCAGAATGAGACCGGGACAAACTAATGAAAAACTGTTTTTT.

The chain combines TRBV27 with TRBJ1-3; TRBD1 agrees at 10 bases. CDR1 and CDR2 (germline): MNHEY, SMNVEV (reference sequence). J gave up 4 bases and V 6 bases, and 9 bases lay outside the gene matches. The CDR3 runs to 16 residues. For the CDR3, the DNA is TGTGCCAGCAGCCCGGGACAGGGGAAAACAGGAAACACCATATATTTT. It encodes CASSPGQGKTGNTIYF.

The chain couples TRBV27 to TRBJ2-1; 7 nucleotides line up with TRBD2. The germline V gene encodes CDR1 MNHEY and CDR2 SMNVEV (reference sequence). The CDR3 length is 16 residues. V was clipped by 6 bases and J by 10 bases; unmatched bases: 18. DNA of the CDR3: TGTGCCAGCAGAAGCCCTAGCGGAGGCTCGGAAGTGGAGCAGTTCTTC. It specifies CASRSPSGGSEVEQFF.

The chain uses TRBV2 and TRBJ2-7, with 7 bases that match TRBD1. Germline lookup yields CDR1 SNHLY and CDR2 FYNNEI. V was pared by 6 bases and J by 7 bases, with 15 bases of the junction left unmatched. This CDR3 is 15 amino acids long. CDR3 nucleotide sequence: TGTGCCAGCAGAGGGTTGACAGGGAAGGTCGGGGAGCAGTACTTC. It codes for CASRGLTGKVGEQYF.

This chain uses TRBV2 with TRBJ1-5; TRBD1 matches at 11 bases. Trimming at V came to 6 bases and at J to 6 bases, leaving 4 bases not matched to a gene. The CDR3 extends over 14 amino acids. Germline CDR1 and CDR2: SNHLY and FYNNEI. The DNA of the CDR3 is TGTGCCAGCAGGGCCGGGACAGGGGGTCAGCCCCAGCATTTT. Encoded protein: CASRAGTGGQPQHF.

The chain recombines TRBV7-3 with TRBJ2-3, with TRBD2 matching 11 bases. The germline gives CDR1 SGHTA, CDR2 FQGTGA. V was clipped by 2 bases and J by 6 bases; unmatched bases: 4. This CDR3 comprises 15 residues. CDR3 coding DNA: TGTGCCAGCAGCTTAGATAGCGGGAGGGGGGATACGCAGTATTTT. Protein product: CASSLDSGRGDTQYF. Full variable domain (missing parts from reference TRBV7-3 and TRBJ2-3): GAGVSQTPSNKVTEKGKYVELRCDPISGHTALYWYRQSLGQGPEFLIYFQGTGAADDSGLPNDRFFAVRPEGSVSTLKIQRTERGDSAVYLCASSLDSGRGDTQYFGPGTRLTVL.

The V and J genes are TRBV2 and TRBJ2-3; 13 bases match TRBD2. The CDR3 covers 18 residues. With 6 bases clipped from V and 0 bases from J, the junction kept 9 bases outside the gene matches. Germline loops: CDR1 SNHLY, CDR2 FYNNEI. Written as DNA, the CDR3 is TGTGCCAGCAGAGCCGGGACTAGCGGGGCTTATAGCACAGATACGCAGTATTTT. It encodes CASRAGTSGAYSTDTQYF.

To note about this clone: A read error may produce the germline difference seen at one junction end. The J gene is TRBJ2-2, the V gene TRBV5-1; 8 bases map to TRBD1. The CDR3 extends over 16 amino acids. CDR1 is SGHRS, CDR2 YFSETQ, per germline. The CDR3 loop reads CASTLLGQGTPGELFF. The CDR3 coding sequence is TGCGCCAGCACCTTGCTAGGACAGGGTACCCCCGGGGAGCTGTTTTTT.

This clone was picked up a small number of times. The chain recombines TRBV28 with TRBJ2-5, with TRBD1 identical over 9 bases. The CDR3 is made up of 18 amino acids. The germline V gene encodes CDR1 MDHEN and CDR2 SYDVKM. With 3 bases clipped from V and 5 bases from J, the junction kept 16 bases outside the gene matches. The CDR3 sequence: CASSFEDRGFWQGETQYF. The DNA for the CDR3 is TGTGCCAGCAGTTTCGAGGACAGGGGCTTCTGGCAGGGGGAGACCCAGTACTTC.

The chain recombines TRBV7-2 with TRBJ1-1; D gene unclear. CDR1 is SGHTA, CDR2 FQGNSA, per germline. The CDR3 is 13 residues long. The V and J ends lost 1 base and 7 bases respectively, with 10 bases between them. CDR3 residues: CASSLERSCEAFF. CDR3 DNA: TGTGCCAGCAGCTTAGAGAGGAGCTGTGAAGCTTTCTTT. The full variable domain, its missing parts supplied by reference TRBV7-2 and TRBJ1-1, is GAGVSQSPSNKVTEKGKDVELRCDPISGHTALYWYRQSLGQGLEFLIYFQGNSAPDKSGLPSDRFSAERTGGSVSTLTIQRTQQEDSAVYLCASSLERSCEAFFGQGTRLTVV.

The J gene is TRBJ2-4, the V gene TRBV2; the D is unclear. Deletions cut 3 bases from V and 7 bases from J, with 13 bases between. The germline V gene encodes CDR1 SNHLY and CDR2 FYNNEI. This CDR3 region has 14 residues. The CDR3: CASSDQPLGNIQYF. DNA of the CDR3: TGTGCCAGCAGTGATCAACCCCTAGGCAACATTCAGTACTTC.

The chain joins TRBV19 to TRBJ2-3; no reliable D call. V lost 1 base to trimming and J lost 3 bases, with 11 bases between them. CDR3 size: 15 residues. Germline CDR1 is LNHDA and CDR2 is SQIVND (reference sequence). The CDR3 DNA reads TGTGCCAGTAGTATAGGAGGCGGTGGGACAGATACGCAGTATTTT. Translating gives CASSIGGGGTDTQYF.